Sequencing of this T cell receptor (beta chain) was carried out in a study of T cell responses to AZD1222 COVID-19 vaccine. General study results and limits: No repertoire was sampled before or during the peak T cell response, only after it. Vaccination with two AZD1222 doses was followed by a rise in Spike-specific TCR breadth and depth. The sample set comprised mostly white British donors with more females, and clonal diversity was possibly underestimated. Baseline seropositivity characterized only a handful of AZD1222 recipients.

The method was immunoSEQ multiplex PCR; TCRdb's version includes in-frame clones alone and lacks a portion of them. The table lists approximately 80,000 clones, 88% of them singletons. Details on this clone: Its matching antigen is unknown.

The germline V and J ends were trimmed by 0 bases and 1 base, with 10 bases remaining between them. CDR3 length equals 16 residues. Germline V gene lookup returns CDR1 LGHNA and CDR2 YSLEER. The sample was peripheral blood, taken on day 0 of MenACWY control vaccination. The source of this sequence is an adult in good health. The chain employs TRBV4-3 and TRBJ2-1; tentative D call: TRBD2 (5 bases). The CDR3 nucleotides are TGCGCCAGCAGCCAAGATGGAGCGGAGTCCTACAATGAGCAGTTCTTC. It translates to CASSQDGAESYNEQFF.